The source of this TCR beta chain is a study of T-cell reconstitution after alpha-beta-depleted transplantation in children. TCRbeta library preparation incorporated unique molecular identifiers. TCRdb reprocessed the PCR reads via MiXCR and lists one record per CDR3 protein. The sample carries over 200,000 distinct CDR3 sequences, under 9.5% recorded once. This clonotype was observed a few times. Germline CDR1 and CDR2: LNHDA and SQIVND (reference sequence). The CDR3 contains 14 residues. V lost 3 bases to trimming and J lost 8 bases, with 14 bases between them. The starting material was PBMCs from the stem cell graft donor, obtained from the stem cell graft. The chain carries TRBV19 and TRBJ2-1; D is tentatively TRBD1 or TRBD2 (6 bases each). The receptor was isolated from a human donor who donated a stem cell graft to a child with acute lymphoblastic leukemia. DNA for the CDR3: TGTGCCAGTAGTATGGTCGGGGGCCCGGATGAGCAGTTCTTC. Translating gives CASSMVGGPDEQFF.